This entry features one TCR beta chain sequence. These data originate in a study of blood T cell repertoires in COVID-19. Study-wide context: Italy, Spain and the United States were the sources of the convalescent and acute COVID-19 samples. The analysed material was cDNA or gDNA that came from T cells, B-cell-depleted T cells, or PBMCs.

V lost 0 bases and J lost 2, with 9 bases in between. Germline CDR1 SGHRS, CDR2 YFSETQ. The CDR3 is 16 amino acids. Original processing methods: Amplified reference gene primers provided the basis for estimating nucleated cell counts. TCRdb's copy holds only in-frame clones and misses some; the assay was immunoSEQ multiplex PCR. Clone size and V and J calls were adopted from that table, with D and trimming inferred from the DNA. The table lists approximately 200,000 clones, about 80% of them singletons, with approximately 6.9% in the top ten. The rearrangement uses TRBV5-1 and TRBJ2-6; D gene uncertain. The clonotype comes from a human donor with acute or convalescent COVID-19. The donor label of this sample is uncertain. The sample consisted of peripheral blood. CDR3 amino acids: CASSLESRAGANVLTF. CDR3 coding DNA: TGCGCCAGCAGCTTGGAGTCGCGTGCTGGGGCCAACGTCCTGACTTTC.